Listed below are T cell receptor beta chains from one sample, sequenced in a study of identical twins. TCRdb re-called the 5' RACE reads through MiXCR, storing one row per CDR3 protein. The table has 750,000 to 950,000 distinct CDR3 sequences, 9% to 15% seen once. These data also featured in a second study, about yellow fever vaccine responses in identical twins.

The source material was PBMCs. The receptors shown here come from a young woman in good health. CDR3s leave out the opening cysteine and the closing phenylalanine or tryptophan. The order of the fields is V gene, clone size, CDR3 protein. The size of a clone is reported for some rows only, either as once, few or many, or as a class for expanded clones.

>TRBV7-9|NA
ASSMKFDEQF
>TRBV4-1|many
ASSQPRWAAEAF
>TRBV11-2|NA
ASSQQRTGNEAF
>TRBV20-1|few
SARGSGGGLREQF
>TRBV6-5|many
ASSYYGANYGYT
>TRBV29-1|few
SVASQGLTNTGELF
>TRBV12-3/TRBV12-4|NA
ASSTGTSGRTGYYNEQF
>TRBV2|few
ASSESAQQF
>TRBV19|NA
ASSIVGGSYEQY
>TRBV5-1|NA
ASSSPPTDTQY
>TRBV2|few
ASLPNTGELF
>TRBV5-1|few
ASSVQGGLAKNIQY
>TRBV20-1|NA
SAPSGGAGANVLT
>TRBV7-6|few
ASSAGTGANEQF
>TRBV12-3/TRBV12-4|few
ASSLKTSFVF
>TRBV6-1|few
ASSDRWNEQF
>TRBV6-5|NA
ASSYSGGKGHTQY
>TRBV7-2|few
ASSLVSGGALDTQY
>TRBV24-1|NA
ATSLVETQY
>TRBV12-3/TRBV12-4|few
ASRIRDRVVNEQF
>TRBV20-1|few
SARQGGGGSPLH
>TRBV10-3|NA
AIKGTANTGELF
>TRBV18|few
ASSPTGRVEQF
>TRBV6-2/TRBV6-3|NA
ASSYEGQGAPNEQF
>TRBV20-1|NA
SARVLTETQY
>TRBV28|NA
ASRYGQGEVEKLF
>TRBV27|few
ASSFLGALNPHSGANVLT
>TRBV7-9|few
ASGTANLPQH